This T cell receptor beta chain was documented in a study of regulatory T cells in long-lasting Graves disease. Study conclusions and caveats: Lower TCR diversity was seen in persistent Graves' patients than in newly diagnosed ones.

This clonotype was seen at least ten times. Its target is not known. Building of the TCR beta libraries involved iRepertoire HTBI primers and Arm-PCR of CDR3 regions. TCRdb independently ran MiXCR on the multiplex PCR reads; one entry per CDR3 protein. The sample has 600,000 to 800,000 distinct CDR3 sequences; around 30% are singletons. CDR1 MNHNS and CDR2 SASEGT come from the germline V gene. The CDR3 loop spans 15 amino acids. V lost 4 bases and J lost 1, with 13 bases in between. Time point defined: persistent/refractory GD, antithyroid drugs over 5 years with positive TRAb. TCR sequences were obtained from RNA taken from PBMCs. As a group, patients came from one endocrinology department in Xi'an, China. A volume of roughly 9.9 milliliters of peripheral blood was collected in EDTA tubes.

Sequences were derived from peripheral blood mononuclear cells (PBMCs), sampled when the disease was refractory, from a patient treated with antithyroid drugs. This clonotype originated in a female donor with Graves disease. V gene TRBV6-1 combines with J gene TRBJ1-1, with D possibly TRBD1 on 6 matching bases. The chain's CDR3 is CASSGGYRENTEAFF. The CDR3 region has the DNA TGTGCCAGCAGTGGAGGTTACAGGGAGAACACTGAAGCTTTCTTT.